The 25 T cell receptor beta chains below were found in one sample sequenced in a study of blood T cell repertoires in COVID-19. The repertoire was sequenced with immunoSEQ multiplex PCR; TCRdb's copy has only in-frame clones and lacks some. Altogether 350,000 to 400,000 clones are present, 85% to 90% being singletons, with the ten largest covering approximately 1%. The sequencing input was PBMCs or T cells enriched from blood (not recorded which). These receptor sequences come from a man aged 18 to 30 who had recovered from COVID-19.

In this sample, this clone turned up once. Here the CDR3 DNA reads TGTGCCAGCAGCAAAGAGGCCTTAAGGGGTGGGTCAGCAGATACGCAGTATTTT. This gives the protein CASSKEALRGGSADTQYF. The chain employs TRBV21-1 and TRBJ2-3; TRBD1, the table's D call, lacks a check against the DNA. TRBV21-1 is assigned pseudogene status. The CDR3 totals 18 residues.

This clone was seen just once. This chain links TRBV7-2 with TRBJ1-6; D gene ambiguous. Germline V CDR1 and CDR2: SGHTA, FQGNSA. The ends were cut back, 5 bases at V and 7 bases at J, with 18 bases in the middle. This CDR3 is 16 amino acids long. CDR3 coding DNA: TGTGCCAGCAGCGCCCCCGGGTCCTGGTTGAATTCACCCCTCCACTTT. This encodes CASSAPGSWLNSPLHF.

CDR3 loop: CASSSPGGIGANVLTF. Written as DNA, the CDR3 is TGTGCCAGTAGTTCCCCAGGGGGCATTGGGGCCAACGTCCTGACTTTC. This chain joins TRBV19 and TRBJ2-6; 8 nucleotides align to TRBD1. This CDR3 has 16 residues. The J segment lost 3 bases and the V segment lost 5 bases, leaving 6 bases of the junction unmatched. Germline values: CDR1 LNHDA, CDR2 SQIVND (reference sequence).

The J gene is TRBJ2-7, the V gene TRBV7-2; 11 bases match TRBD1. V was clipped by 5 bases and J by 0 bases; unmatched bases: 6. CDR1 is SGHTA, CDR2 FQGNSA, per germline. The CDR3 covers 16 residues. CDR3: CASSLWDRGGSYEQYF. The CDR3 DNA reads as TGTGCCAGCAGCCTATGGGACAGGGGGGGCTCCTACGAGCAGTACTTC.

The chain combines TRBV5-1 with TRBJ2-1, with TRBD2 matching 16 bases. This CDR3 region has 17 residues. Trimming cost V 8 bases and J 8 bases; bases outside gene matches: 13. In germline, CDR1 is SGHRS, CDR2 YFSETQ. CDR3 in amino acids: CASSVTGLAGGLDEQFF. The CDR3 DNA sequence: TGCGCCAGTAGCGTCACGGGACTAGCGGGGGGGTTGGATGAGCAGTTCTTC.

The DNA of the CDR3 is TGTGCCAGCAGCCAAGTAGGACAGGCAATCTATGGCTACACCTTC. Translation: CASSQVGQAIYGYTF. This chain joins TRBV4-2 and TRBJ1-2; 7 bases map to TRBD1. Germline CDR1 is LGHNA and CDR2 is YNFKEQ. CDR3 length: 15 residues. The V gene end was trimmed by 1 base and the J gene end by 4 bases; junction bases not matched to a gene: 6.

The CDR3 nucleotides read TGTGCCAGCAGCTCGGGGACAGGCATACAAGAGACCCAGTACTTC. This codes for CASSSGTGIQETQYF. The chain is built from TRBV7-9 and TRBJ2-5, with TRBD1 identical over 8 bases. Germline CDR1 and CDR2: SEHNR and FQNEAQ (reference sequence). This CDR3 has 15 amino acids. Losses at the gene ends were 4 bases for V and 2 bases for J; bases not matched to a gene: 6.

Here the CDR3 reads CASRSEKLFF. CDR3 nucleotides: TGTGCCAGCCGGAGCGAAAAACTGTTTTTT. The V gene is TRBV25-1, the J gene TRBJ1-4; no firm D call. CDR3 length: 10 amino acids. Deletions cut 8 bases from V and 8 bases from J, with 6 bases between. Germline V gene data show CDR1 as MGHDK and CDR2 as SYGVNS.

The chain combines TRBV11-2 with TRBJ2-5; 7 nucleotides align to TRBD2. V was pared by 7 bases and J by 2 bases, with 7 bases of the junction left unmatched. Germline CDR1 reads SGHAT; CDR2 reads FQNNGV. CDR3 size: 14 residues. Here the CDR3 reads CASTGGGRQETQYF. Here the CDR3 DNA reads TGTGCCAGCACTGGCGGGGGTCGTCAAGAGACCCAGTACTTC.

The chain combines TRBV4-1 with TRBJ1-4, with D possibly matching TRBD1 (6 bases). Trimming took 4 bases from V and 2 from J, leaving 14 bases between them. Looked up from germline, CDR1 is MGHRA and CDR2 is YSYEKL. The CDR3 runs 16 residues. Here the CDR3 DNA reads TGCGCCAGCAGCCCCATACAGGGAGCCACTAATGAAAAACTGTTTTTT. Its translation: CASSPIQGATNEKLFF.

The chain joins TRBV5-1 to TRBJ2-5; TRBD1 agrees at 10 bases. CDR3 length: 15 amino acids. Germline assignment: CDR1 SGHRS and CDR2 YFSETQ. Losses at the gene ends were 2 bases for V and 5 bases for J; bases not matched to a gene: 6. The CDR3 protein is CASSFRDRGPETQYF. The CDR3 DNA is TGCGCCAGCAGCTTCCGGGACAGGGGACCCGAGACCCAGTACTTC. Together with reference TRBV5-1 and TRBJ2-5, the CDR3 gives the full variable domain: KAGVTQTPRYLIKTRGQQVTLSCSPISGHRSVSWYQQTPGQGLQFLFEYFSETQRNKGNFPGRFSGRQFSNSRSEMNVSTLELGDSALYLCASSFRDRGPETQYFGPGTRLLVL.

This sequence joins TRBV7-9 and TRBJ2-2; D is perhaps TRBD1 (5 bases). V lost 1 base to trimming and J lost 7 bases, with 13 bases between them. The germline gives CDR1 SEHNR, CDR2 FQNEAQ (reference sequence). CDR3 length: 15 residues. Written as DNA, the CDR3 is TGTGCCAGCAGCTTAGGGAGACAGTCTCTCGGGGAGCTGTTTTTT. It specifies CASSLGRQSLGELFF.

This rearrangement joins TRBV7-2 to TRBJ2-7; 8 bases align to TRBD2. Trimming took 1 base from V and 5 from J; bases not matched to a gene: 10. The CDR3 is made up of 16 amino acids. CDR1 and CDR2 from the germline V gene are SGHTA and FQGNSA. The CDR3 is CASSLGQQRELDEQYF. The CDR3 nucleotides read TGTGCCAGCAGCTTAGGTCAACAGCGGGAGTTAGACGAGCAGTACTTC.

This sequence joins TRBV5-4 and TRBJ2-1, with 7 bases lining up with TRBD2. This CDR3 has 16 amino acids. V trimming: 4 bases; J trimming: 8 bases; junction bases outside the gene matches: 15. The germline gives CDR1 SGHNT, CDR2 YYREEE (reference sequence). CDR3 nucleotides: TGTGCCAGCAGCCCCCGGGCGGGCGGGAGTAGTGATGAGCAGTTCTTC. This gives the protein CASSPRAGGSSDEQFF.

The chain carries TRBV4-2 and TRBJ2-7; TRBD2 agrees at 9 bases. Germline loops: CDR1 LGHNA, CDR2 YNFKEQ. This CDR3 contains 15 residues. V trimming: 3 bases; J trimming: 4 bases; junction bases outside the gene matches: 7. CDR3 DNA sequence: TGTGCCAGCAGCCACCTCGGGACTAGCAGTTACGAGCAGTACTTC. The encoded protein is CASSHLGTSSYEQYF.

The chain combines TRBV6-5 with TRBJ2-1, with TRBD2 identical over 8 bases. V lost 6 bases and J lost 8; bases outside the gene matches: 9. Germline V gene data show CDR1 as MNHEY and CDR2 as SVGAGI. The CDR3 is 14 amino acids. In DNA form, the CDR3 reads TGTGCCAGCAGCGCCGATCCCGGGGGGGATGAGCAGTTCTTC. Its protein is CASSADPGGDEQFF.

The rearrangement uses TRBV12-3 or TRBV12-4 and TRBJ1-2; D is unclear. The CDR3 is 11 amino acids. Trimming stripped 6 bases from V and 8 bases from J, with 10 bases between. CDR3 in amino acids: CASSLNLGYTF. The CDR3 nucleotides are TGTGCCAGCAGCTTGAACTTGGGCTACACCTTC.

Here the CDR3 reads CASSYGKGTLKETQYF. Written as DNA, the CDR3 is TGTGCCAGCAGTTACGGGAAGGGGACATTAAAAGAGACCCAGTACTTC. V is TRBV6-2 or TRBV6-3 and J is TRBJ2-5, with D maybe TRBD1 (6 bases). The CDR3 covers 16 residues. Germline values: CDR1 MNHEY, CDR2 SVGEGT. The germline V and J ends were trimmed by 2 bases and 3 bases, with 16 bases remaining between them.

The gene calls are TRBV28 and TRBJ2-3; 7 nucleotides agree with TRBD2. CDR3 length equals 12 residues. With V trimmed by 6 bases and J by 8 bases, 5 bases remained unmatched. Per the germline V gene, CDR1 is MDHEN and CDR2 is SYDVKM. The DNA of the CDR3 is TGTGCCAGCAGCCTGGGCGGGGGTACGCAGTATTTT. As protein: CASSLGGGTQYF. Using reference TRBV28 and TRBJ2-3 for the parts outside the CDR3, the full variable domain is DVKVTQSSRYLVKRTGEKVFLECVQDMDHENMFWYRQDPGLGLRLIYFSYDVKMKEKGDIPEGYSVSREKKERFSLILESASTNQTSMYLCASSLGGGTQYFGPGTRLTVL.

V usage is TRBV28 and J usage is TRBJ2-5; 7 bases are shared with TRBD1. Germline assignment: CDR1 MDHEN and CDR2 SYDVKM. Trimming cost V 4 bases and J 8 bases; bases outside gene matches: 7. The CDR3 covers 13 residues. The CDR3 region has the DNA TGTGCCAGCAGTTCGACAGGGCCTAGTACCCAGTACTTC. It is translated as CASSSTGPSTQYF.

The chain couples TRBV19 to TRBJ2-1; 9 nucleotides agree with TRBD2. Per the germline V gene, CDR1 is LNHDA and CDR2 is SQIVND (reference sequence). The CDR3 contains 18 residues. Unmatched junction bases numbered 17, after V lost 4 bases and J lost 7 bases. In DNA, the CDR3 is TGTGCCAGTAGTACCCCACCCTATGGCGGGAGGGCAGGGAATGAGCAGTTCTTC. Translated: CASSTPPYGGRAGNEQFF.

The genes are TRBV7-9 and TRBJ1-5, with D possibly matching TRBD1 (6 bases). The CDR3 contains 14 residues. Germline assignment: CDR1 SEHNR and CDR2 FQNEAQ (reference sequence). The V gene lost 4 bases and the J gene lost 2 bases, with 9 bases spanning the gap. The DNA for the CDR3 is TGTGCCAGCAGCTCTAGACAGGGCAATCAGCCCCAGCATTTT. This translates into CASSSRQGNQPQHF.

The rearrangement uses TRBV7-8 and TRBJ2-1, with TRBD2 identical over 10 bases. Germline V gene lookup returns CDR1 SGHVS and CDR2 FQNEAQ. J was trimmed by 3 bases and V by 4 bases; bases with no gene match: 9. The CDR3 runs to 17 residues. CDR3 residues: CASSWDLRTSGYNEQFF. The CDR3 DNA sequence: TGTGCCAGCAGCTGGGACCTAAGGACTAGCGGCTACAATGAGCAGTTCTTC.

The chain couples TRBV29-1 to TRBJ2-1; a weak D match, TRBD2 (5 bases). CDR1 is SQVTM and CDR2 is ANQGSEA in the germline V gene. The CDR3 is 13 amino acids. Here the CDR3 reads CSVAGSSYNEQFF. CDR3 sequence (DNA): TGCAGTGTCGCGGGTAGCTCCTACAATGAGCAGTTCTTC.

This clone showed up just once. The CDR3 is CASIGQVNTGELFF. CDR3 sequence (DNA): TGTGCCAGTATTGGGCAGGTTAACACCGGGGAGCTGTTTTTT. The chain couples TRBV19 to TRBJ2-2; D call uncertain. In germline, CDR1 is LNHDA, CDR2 SQIVND (reference sequence). V lost 7 bases and J 2 bases, leaving 11 bases between the germline ends. CDR3 length: 14 amino acids.